The clone carrying this T cell receptor (beta chain) has just a few counts. Antigen: not known. The sample is drawn from a study of tumor and adjacent non-tumor tissue in lung cancer. Study details: The cohort had roughly 11 adenocarcinoma, a couple of squamous cell and 1 small cell patients. Points from the study as a whole: Compared with tumor, normal lung showed significantly lower TCR diversity. Normal lung showed higher cumulative top 100 clone frequency than tumor.

The template was RNA from unsorted bulk tissue. Distant lung tissue was collected more than 3 cm away from the tumor edge. Three rounds of nested PCR, following a modified ARM-PCR protocol, produced the TCRbeta library. Using its own MiXCR run on the multiplex PCR reads, TCRdb lists one record per CDR3 protein. The sample has roughly 69,000 distinct CDR3 sequences; roughly 77% are singletons. The sample consisted of distant non-tumor lung tissue. The receptor's source is a man aged 55 to 70 with non-small cell lung cancer.

CDR3: CATTAGEGTDTQYF. The CDR3, as DNA: TGTGCCACCACGGCAGGGGAGGGCACAGATACGCAGTATTTT. The chain is built from TRBV24-1 and TRBJ2-3, with D possibly called TRBD1 or TRBD2 (6 bases each). V was clipped by 8 bases and J by 1 base, with 12 bases between them. This CDR3 has 14 amino acids. Germline lookup yields CDR1 KGHDR and CDR2 SFDVKD.